One sample yielded the 10 T cell receptor beta chains listed below, sequenced in a study of blood T cell repertoires in COVID-19. Measured with immunoSEQ multiplex PCR; TCRdb has only the in-frame clones, and not every one. The table lists 40,000 to 45,000 clones, about nine tenths of them singletons. The sample was peripheral blood. Receptors originate from a man aged 50 or older with active COVID-19.

V usage is TRBV5-1 and J usage is TRBJ2-7, with TRBD1 identical over 10 bases. Trimming cost V 6 bases and J 6 bases; bases outside gene matches: 9. The CDR3 has 14 residues. Germline CDR1 SGHRS, CDR2 YFSETQ. The CDR3 is CASTTGTGVREQYF. The CDR3, as DNA: TGCGCCAGCACCACCGGGACAGGGGTGCGCGAGCAGTACTTC.

This sequence joins TRBV9 and TRBJ2-7; D is possibly TRBD2 (6 bases). Per the germline V gene, CDR1 is SGDLS and CDR2 is YYNGEE. This CDR3 comprises 14 residues. Trimming cost V 2 bases and J 4 bases, with 13 bases left between them. The CDR3 DNA is TGTGCCAGCAGCGTGACTAGTCCTGGGTACGAGCAGTACTTC. Protein product: CASSVTSPGYEQYF.

This rearrangement joins TRBV30 to TRBJ2-7; D is perhaps TRBD2 (5 bases). The germline CDR1 and CDR2 sequences are GTSNPN and SVGIG (reference sequence). Trimming removed 1 base from V and 7 bases from J, with 11 bases in between. There are 12 residues in the CDR3. CDR3 bases: TGTGCCTGGAGTGATCCTCCGGGGGAGCAGTACTTC. This codes for CAWSDPPGEQYF.

This clone was picked up one time. The chain links TRBV4-3 to TRBJ2-7; 11 bases map to TRBD2. Germline V gene data show CDR1 as LGHNA and CDR2 as YSLEER. V was pared by 3 bases and J by 4 bases, with 11 bases of the junction left unmatched. This CDR3 region has 17 residues. Here the CDR3 DNA reads TGCGCCAGCAGCCAGTACACCCTAGCGGGAGGTTTATACGAGCAGTACTTC. Translating it yields CASSQYTLAGGLYEQYF.

The gene calls are TRBV7-3 and TRBJ1-3, with D uncertain. This CDR3 is 16 amino acids long. V lost 5 bases and J lost 2, with 16 bases in between. Germline-derived CDR1 and CDR2 are SGHTA and FQGTGA. The CDR3 region is CASSPYSGGPGNTIYF. DNA for the CDR3: TGTGCCAGCAGCCCCTATAGTGGAGGGCCTGGAAACACCATATATTTT.

The CDR3 spells CASSYTGSHEQYF. DNA for the CDR3: TGTGCCAGCAGTTACACAGGGTCCCACGAGCAGTACTTC. V is TRBV6-2 or TRBV6-3 and J is TRBJ2-7, with a weak D call TRBD1 (6 bases). Per germline, CDR1 MNHEY and CDR2 SVGEGT. This CDR3 is built from 13 residues. V lost 2 bases to trimming and J lost 5 bases, with 10 bases between them.

The V call is TRBV9, the J call TRBJ2-7; 11 bases are a match to TRBD2. V shed 2 bases and J 6 bases; nucleotides not matched to a gene: 4. The CDR3 has 14 amino acids. Germline assignment: CDR1 SGDLS and CDR2 YYNGEE. The CDR3 nucleotides read TGTGCCAGCAGCGTGACCGGGACTAGCGGCGAGCAGTACTTC. Encoded protein: CASSVTGTSGEQYF. The full variable domain, in which reference TRBV9 and TRBJ2-7 provide the parts outside the CDR3, is DSGVTQTPKHLITATGQRVTLRCSPRSGDLSVYWYQQSLDQGLQFLIQYYNGEERAKGNILERFSAQQFPDLHSELNLSSLELGDSALYFCASSVTGTSGEQYFGPGTRLTVT.

The V and J genes are TRBV11-2 and TRBJ1-3, with D hard to call. V was clipped by 2 bases and J by 3 bases, with 17 bases between them. This CDR3 is 17 amino acids long. Germline V CDR1 and CDR2: SGHAT, FQNNGV. The CDR3 DNA reads TGTGCCAGCAGCTTATGGGCCGGAGGGAGTGATGGAAACACCATATATTTT. This translates into CASSLWAGGSDGNTIYF.

V gene TRBV3-1 (or the pseudogene TRBV3-2) combines with J gene TRBJ2-3; 7 positions match TRBD2. The CDR3 loop spans 13 amino acids. The V gene's germline CDR1 is LGHDT and CDR2 YNNKEL (reference sequence). V was pared by 4 bases and J by 5 bases, with 3 bases of the junction left unmatched. CDR3 amino acids: CASSPGRLDTQYF. CDR3 bases: TGTGCCAGCAGCCCCGGGAGGTTAGATACGCAGTATTTT.

The CDR3: CASSYGTGTYEQYF. The CDR3 region has the DNA TGTGCCAGCAGTTACGGGACAGGGACCTACGAGCAGTACTTC. The genes are TRBV6-5 and TRBJ2-7; 9 nucleotides align to TRBD1. CDR1 and CDR2 (germline): MNHEY, SVGAGI. The V gene end was trimmed by 2 bases and the J gene end by 2 bases; junction bases not matched to a gene: 1. The CDR3 runs to 14 residues.